The rows below give T cell receptor beta chains drawn from one sample of a study of response to subunit inactivated influenza vaccine. One entry per CDR3 protein results from TCRdb running MiXCR on the RT-PCR reads. The repertoire holds about 780,000 distinct CDR3 sequences, with around 20% as singletons. Sequenced material: PBMCs from blood, taken less than 6 days after vaccination. All receptors come from a middle-aged man who received an inactivated influenza vaccine. The CDR3 runs from the conserved cysteine through the conserved F or W. The D gene is left open where the match is weak. The size entry is marked missing in some rows and otherwise reads once, few, many or a size class.

cdr3_nt: TGTGCCAGCAGCCGAGAGGGCGAGCAGTACTTC
cdr3_aa: CASSREGEQYF
d_call: .
clone_size: .
v_call: TRBV7-9
j_call: TRBJ2-7

cdr3_nt: TGTGCCACCCAGGACAGGGGAGGTCGTCAGACCCAGTACTTC
cdr3_aa: CATQDRGGRQTQYF
d_call: TRBD1
clone_size: few
v_call: TRBV24-1
j_call: TRBJ2-5

cdr3_nt: TGTGCCAGCAGTTTCGTTCGGGACGCCCCCAACTATGGCTACACCTTC
cdr3_aa: CASSFVRDAPNYGYTF
d_call: .
clone_size: .
v_call: TRBV12-3/TRBV12-4
j_call: TRBJ1-2

cdr3_nt: TGTGCCATCAGTGACGGTTCTCCGTGGATCGGGAATGAGCAGTTCTTC
cdr3_aa: CAISDGSPWIGNEQFF
d_call: .
clone_size: .
v_call: TRBV10-3
j_call: TRBJ2-1

cdr3_nt: TGCGCCAGCAGTCCCTCTCGGGGGGCCAAAAACATTCAGTACTTC
cdr3_aa: CASSPSRGAKNIQYF
d_call: .
clone_size: few
v_call: TRBV10-1
j_call: TRBJ2-4

cdr3_nt: TGCGCCAGCAGCGTAGGACCGGGGAACACTGAAGCTTTCTTT
cdr3_aa: CASSVGPGNTEAFF
d_call: .
clone_size: few
v_call: TRBV9
j_call: TRBJ1-1

cdr3_nt: TGTGCCAGCAACAGGGACGGAAGCACAGATACGCAGTATTTT
cdr3_aa: CASNRDGSTDTQYF
d_call: .
clone_size: .
v_call: TRBV6-1
j_call: TRBJ2-3

cdr3_nt: TGTGCCAGCAGTGTAGACAGACAGCCATCCTACGAGCAGTACTTC
cdr3_aa: CASSVDRQPSYEQYF
d_call: .
clone_size: few
v_call: TRBV12-3/TRBV12-4
j_call: TRBJ2-7

cdr3_nt: TGTGCCAGCAGCCCCGACAGGAACTACGAGCAGTACTTC
cdr3_aa: CASSPDRNYEQYF
d_call: .
clone_size: few
v_call: TRBV6-6
j_call: TRBJ2-7

cdr3_nt: TGTGCCAGCAGTTTAATAGCGGAAATCACAGATACGCAGTATTTT
cdr3_aa: CASSLIAEITDTQYF
d_call: .
clone_size: .
v_call: TRBV28
j_call: TRBJ2-3

cdr3_nt: TGCAGCGTTGCCGGGGTCCAAGAGACCCAGTACTTC
cdr3_aa: CSVAGVQETQYF
d_call: .
clone_size: few
v_call: TRBV29-1
j_call: TRBJ2-5

cdr3_nt: TGTGCCAGCAGCCCTCCGCCAAGTTCTGGGGCCAACGTCCTGACTTTC
cdr3_aa: CASSPPPSSGANVLTF
d_call: .
clone_size: .
v_call: TRBV3-1
j_call: TRBJ2-6

cdr3_nt: TGCAGCGTACGGACAGGGGGAAGAGATACGCAGTATTTT
cdr3_aa: CSVRTGGRDTQYF
d_call: TRBD1
clone_size: many
v_call: TRBV29-1
j_call: TRBJ2-3

cdr3_nt: TGTGCCAGCAGTTCAATCGGACAGGGCAAACCCTACGAGCAGTACTTC
cdr3_aa: CASSSIGQGKPYEQYF
d_call: TRBD1
clone_size: few
v_call: TRBV28
j_call: TRBJ2-7

cdr3_nt: TGTGCCAGCAGCCAAGGGGGCTGGTACCAAGAGACCCAGTACTTC
cdr3_aa: CASSQGGWYQETQYF
d_call: .
clone_size: many
v_call: TRBV14
j_call: TRBJ2-5

cdr3_nt: TGTGCCAGCAGCGTAGGGACTAGCGGGTTCTATGAGCAGTTCTTC
cdr3_aa: CASSVGTSGFYEQFF
d_call: TRBD2
clone_size: .
v_call: TRBV7-9
j_call: TRBJ2-1

cdr3_nt: TGCGCCAGCAGCTGGACAGGGAACTCACCCCTCCACTTT
cdr3_aa: CASSWTGNSPLHF
d_call: TRBD1
clone_size: few
v_call: TRBV5-1
j_call: TRBJ1-6

cdr3_nt: TGCGCCAGCAGCTTGGGTGAAGGGGGCAATGAGCAGTTCTTC
cdr3_aa: CASSLGEGGNEQFF
d_call: .
clone_size: few
v_call: TRBV5-1
j_call: TRBJ2-1

cdr3_nt: TGCGCCAGCAGCTCCGGGACTAGCTCCACAAAAAACATTCAGTACTTC
cdr3_aa: CASSSGTSSTKNIQYF
d_call: TRBD2
clone_size: few
v_call: TRBV5-1
j_call: TRBJ2-4